This TCR beta chain was sequenced for a study of blood T cell repertoires in COVID-19. For the study at large: COVID-19 samples collected from the United States, Italy and Spain covered acute and convalescent phases. From T cells, B-cell-depleted T cells, or PBMCs came the material, which was cDNA or gDNA.

Germline assignment: CDR1 MNHEY and CDR2 SVGAGI. V dropped 7 bases and J dropped 6; count of bases not matched to a gene: 8. This CDR3 spans 15 amino acids. The cohort comprised adults aged about 18 to 100 years residing in some 24 US areas. In the original analysis: Reference gene primer amplification in the assay estimated nucleated cell counts. Here immunoSEQ multiplex PCR was the method, and the copy in TCRdb shows in-frame clones only, minus some. V, J and clone size reflect that table, while D and trimming were determined from the DNA. The profile covers about 440,000 clones, with nearly 90% appearing a single time and around 1.8% taken by the ten largest.

Sequencing was done on a sample of PBMCs or T cells enriched from blood (not recorded which). The chain has TRBV6-5 and TRBJ1-6; 8 nucleotides align to TRBD1. This sequence was found in a woman aged 18-29 years with acute COVID-19. This CDR3 reads CASTDRGQINSPLHF. CDR3 in DNA: TGTGCCAGCACCGACAGGGGACAGATTAATTCACCCCTCCACTTT.